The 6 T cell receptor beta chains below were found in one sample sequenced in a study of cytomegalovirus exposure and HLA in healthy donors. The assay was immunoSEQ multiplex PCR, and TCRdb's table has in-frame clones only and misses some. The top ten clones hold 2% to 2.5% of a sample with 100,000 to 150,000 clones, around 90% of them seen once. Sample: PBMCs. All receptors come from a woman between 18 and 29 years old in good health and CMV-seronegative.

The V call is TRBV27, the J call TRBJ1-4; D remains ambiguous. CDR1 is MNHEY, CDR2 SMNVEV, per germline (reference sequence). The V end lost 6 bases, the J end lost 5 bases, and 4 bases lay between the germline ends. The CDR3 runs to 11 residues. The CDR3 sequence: CASRQNEKLFF. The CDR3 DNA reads TGTGCCAGCAGACAGAATGAAAAACTGTTTTTT.

The CDR3 spells CAYGGGQQETQYF. CDR3 in DNA: TGTGCCTACGGGGGGGGACAGCAAGAGACCCAGTACTTC. The chain employs TRBV30 and TRBJ2-5; D may be TRBD2 (8 bases). V was cut by 7 bases and J by 2 bases, with 14 bases left in between. Germline assignment: CDR1 GTSNPN and CDR2 SVGIG (reference sequence). The CDR3 covers 13 residues.

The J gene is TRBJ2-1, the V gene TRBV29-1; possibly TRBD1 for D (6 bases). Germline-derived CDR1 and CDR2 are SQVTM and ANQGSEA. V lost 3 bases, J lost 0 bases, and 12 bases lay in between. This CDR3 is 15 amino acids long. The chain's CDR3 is CSVDDRGSSYNEQFF. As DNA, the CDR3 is TGCAGCGTTGATGATAGGGGGAGCTCCTACAATGAGCAGTTCTTC.

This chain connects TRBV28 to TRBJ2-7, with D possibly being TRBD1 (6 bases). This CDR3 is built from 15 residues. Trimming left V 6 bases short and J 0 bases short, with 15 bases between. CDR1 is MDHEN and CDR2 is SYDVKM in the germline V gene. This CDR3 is CASRKFSTGSYEQYF. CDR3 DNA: TGTGCCAGCAGAAAATTCTCGACAGGCTCCTACGAGCAGTACTTC.

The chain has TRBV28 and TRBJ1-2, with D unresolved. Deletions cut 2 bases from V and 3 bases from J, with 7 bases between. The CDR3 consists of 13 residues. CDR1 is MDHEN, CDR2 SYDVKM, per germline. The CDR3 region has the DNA TGTGCCAGCAGTTTAAGCGCGGACTATGGCTACACCTTC. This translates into CASSLSADYGYTF.

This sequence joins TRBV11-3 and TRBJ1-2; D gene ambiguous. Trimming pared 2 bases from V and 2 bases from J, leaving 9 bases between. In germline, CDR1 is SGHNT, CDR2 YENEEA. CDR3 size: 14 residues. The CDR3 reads CASSLRHFNYGYTF. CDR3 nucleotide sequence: TGTGCCAGCAGCTTAAGACACTTCAACTATGGCTACACCTTC.